This is a list of T cell receptor beta chains from one sample in a study of identical twins. TCRdb fed the 5' RACE reads into MiXCR, producing one record per CDR3 protein. The sample gives about 900,000 distinct CDR3 sequences, roughly 12% of which show up once; around 1.6% is in the top ten. These same records also appear under a second study, on yellow fever vaccine responses in identical twins.

What was sequenced was PBMCs. The receptor source for this set is a woman under 30 in good health. CDR3s include the opening cysteine and the closing phenylalanine or tryptophan. Fields, in order: J gene, clone size, CDR3 length, V gene, D gene, CDR3 DNA, CDR3 protein. The D gene is left open where the match is weak. Rows may omit the clone size; those that give it use once, few, many or a size class.

J: TRBJ2-7
size: NA
length: 18
V: TRBV6-2/TRBV6-3
D: TRBD2
DNA: TGTGCCAGCAGTTACCTTTTTGAGCCAGCGGGAGCGACCTACGAGCAGTACTTC
CDR3: CASSYLFEPAGATYEQYF

J: TRBJ2-5
size: NA
length: 14
V: TRBV12-3/TRBV12-4
D: NA
DNA: TGTGCCAGCAGTTCGGTGAAAAGAGAGGAGACCCAGTACTTC
CDR3: CASSSVKREETQYF

J: TRBJ2-1
size: many
length: 16
V: TRBV5-1
D: NA
DNA: TGCGCCAGCAGCTTGGGGGCGGGGAGCTCCTACAATGAGCAGTTCTTC
CDR3: CASSLGAGSSYNEQFF

J: TRBJ2-2
size: few
length: 16
V: TRBV27
D: NA
DNA: TGTGCCAGCACTCCTAAGGGACGGACGAACACCGGGGAGCTGTTTTTT
CDR3: CASTPKGRTNTGELFF

J: TRBJ2-1
size: few
length: 16
V: TRBV15
D: TRBD1
DNA: TGTGCCACCAGCAAAAGAACAGGGGGCGATGTGGGAGGGCAGTTCTTC
CDR3: CATSKRTGGDVGGQFF

J: TRBJ2-1
size: few
length: 15
V: TRBV28
D: TRBD2
DNA: TGTGCCAGCACCCCCGTTTTAAGCGGGAGAGATGAGCAGTTCTTC
CDR3: CASTPVLSGRDEQFF

J: TRBJ2-5
size: NA
length: 16
V: TRBV14
D: TRBD1
DNA: TGTGCCAGCAGCACACTCGACAGGGCCGGTTCGGAGACCCAGTACTTC
CDR3: CASSTLDRAGSETQYF

J: TRBJ2-1
size: many
length: 13
V: TRBV5-1
D: NA
DNA: TGCGCCAGCAGCTTATCCGCGTACAATGAGCAGTTCTTC
CDR3: CASSLSAYNEQFF

J: TRBJ2-7
size: many
length: 15
V: TRBV4-2
D: TRBD1
DNA: TGTGCCAGCAGCCAGTCGGGACAGCGAACCTACGAGCAGTACTTC
CDR3: CASSQSGQRTYEQYF

J: TRBJ1-2
size: many
length: 13
V: TRBV5-1
D: NA
DNA: TGCGCCAGCAGCCCGGACAATAACTATGGCTACACCTTC
CDR3: CASSPDNNYGYTF

J: TRBJ2-3
size: few
length: 13
V: TRBV5-1
D: NA
DNA: TGCGCCAGCAGTACCCTTAGCACAGATACGCAGTATTTT
CDR3: CASSTLSTDTQYF

J: TRBJ1-2
size: NA
length: 15
V: TRBV12-3/TRBV12-4
D: TRBD1
DNA: TGTGCCAGCAGTTTAAGGGACAGGGGGTCGTATGGCTACACCTTC
CDR3: CASSLRDRGSYGYTF

J: TRBJ2-1
size: few
length: 16
V: TRBV5-1
D: TRBD1
DNA: TGCGCCAGCAGCTTGTTCCCGGGACAGGGGGTGAATGAGCAGTTCTTC
CDR3: CASSLFPGQGVNEQFF

J: TRBJ1-5
size: NA
length: 15
V: TRBV10-2
D: NA
DNA: TGCGCCAGCTCAAAACAGCCCCTAAGCAATCAGCCCCAGCATTTT
CDR3: CASSKQPLSNQPQHF

J: TRBJ2-5
size: NA
length: 18
V: TRBV3-1
D: TRBD1
DNA: TGTGCCAGCAGCAACCAAGATTACCCGGGACAGGTCCGGGAGACCCAGTACTTC
CDR3: CASSNQDYPGQVRETQYF

J: TRBJ2-3
size: NA
length: 13
V: TRBV7-9
D: NA
DNA: TGTGCCAGCAGCCCCGAGAGTGCAGATACGCAGTATTTT
CDR3: CASSPESADTQYF

J: TRBJ1-1
size: many
length: 15
V: TRBV9
D: NA
DNA: TGTGCCAGCAGCCAGACGCCTGATCTTAACACTGAAGCTTTCTTT
CDR3: CASSQTPDLNTEAFF

J: TRBJ2-2
size: few
length: 18
V: TRBV12-3/TRBV12-4
D: NA
DNA: TGTGCCATCAGTTTAGCACTAGCCACAAAAAGGAACACCGGGGAGCTGTTTTTT
CDR3: CAISLALATKRNTGELFF

J: TRBJ2-7
size: NA
length: 12
V: TRBV2
D: TRBD1
DNA: TGTGCCAGCACAGGGGGTCCCTACGAGCAGTACTTC
CDR3: CASTGGPYEQYF

J: TRBJ2-1
size: many
length: 14
V: TRBV24-1
D: NA
DNA: TGTGCCACCAGTGAAGGTCCAGGGATGAATGAGCAGTTCTTC
CDR3: CATSEGPGMNEQFF

J: TRBJ2-1
size: few
length: 12
V: TRBV19
D: NA
DNA: TGTGCCAGTAGTCGCTCGCGAAATGAGCAGTTCTTC
CDR3: CASSRSRNEQFF

J: TRBJ2-4
size: NA
length: 13
V: TRBV6-4
D: NA
DNA: TGTGCCAGCAGTGACGGGGCCAAAAACATTCAGTACTTC
CDR3: CASSDGAKNIQYF

J: TRBJ2-2
size: NA
length: 14
V: TRBV7-6
D: NA
DNA: TGTGCCAGCAGCTTAGAGGCCGATGTCGGGGAGCTGTTTTTT
CDR3: CASSLEADVGELFF

J: TRBJ2-1
size: NA
length: 12
V: TRBV18
D: NA
DNA: TGTGCCAGCTCACCAACGGGGCCTGAGCAGTTCTTC
CDR3: CASSPTGPEQFF

J: TRBJ1-6
size: few
length: 18
V: TRBV3-1
D: TRBD1
DNA: TGTGCCAGCAGCCAAGATTGGAAGACAGGGAACTATAATTCACCCCTCCACTTT
CDR3: CASSQDWKTGNYNSPLHF

J: TRBJ2-5
size: few
length: 14
V: TRBV4-1
D: NA
DNA: TGCGCCAGCAGCCCTCAGTGGGGGCAAGAGACCCAGTACTTC
CDR3: CASSPQWGQETQYF

J: TRBJ1-6
size: NA
length: 15
V: TRBV12-3/TRBV12-4
D: NA
DNA: TGTGCCAGCAGTTTGGGCAGAAGTTATAATTCACCCCTCCACTTT
CDR3: CASSLGRSYNSPLHF

J: TRBJ2-7
size: NA
length: 14
V: TRBV3-1
D: NA
DNA: TGTGCCAGCAGCCAAGATTGGGGGCAGTCGGAACAGTACTTC
CDR3: CASSQDWGQSEQYF

J: TRBJ1-6
size: many
length: 15
V: TRBV12-3/TRBV12-4
D: NA
DNA: TGTGCCAGCAGCCCTGATGGCTCCTATAATTCACCCCTCCACTTT
CDR3: CASSPDGSYNSPLHF

J: TRBJ2-2
size: many
length: 18
V: TRBV6-5
D: TRBD2
DNA: TGTGCCAGCAGTTACCTTAGCGGGGGGGCTGGGAACACCGGGGAGCTGTTTTTT
CDR3: CASSYLSGGAGNTGELFF

J: TRBJ2-1
size: few
length: 17
V: TRBV3-1
D: NA
DNA: TGTGCCAGCAGCCAAAGGATTAGCGCGACCTCCTACAATGAGCAGTTCTTC
CDR3: CASSQRISATSYNEQFF

J: TRBJ2-2
size: many
length: 13
V: TRBV4-1
D: NA
DNA: TGCGCCAGCAGCCAAGAGGGTCGCGGGGAGCTGTTTTTT
CDR3: CASSQEGRGELFF

J: TRBJ1-5
size: many
length: 16
V: TRBV29-1
D: NA
DNA: TGCAGCGCTGAGGTTGATAGGACAGCAAACAATCAGCCCCAGCATTTT
CDR3: CSAEVDRTANNQPQHF

J: TRBJ2-2
size: few
length: 16
V: TRBV12-3/TRBV12-4
D: TRBD2
DNA: TGTGCCAGCAGTTTAGGTGGACTAGCGGGGTTCGGGGAGCTGTTTTTT
CDR3: CASSLGGLAGFGELFF

J: TRBJ2-1
size: many
length: 14
V: TRBV5-1
D: TRBD1
DNA: TGCGCCAGCAGCGGCAGGGGGCTGGACAATGAGCAGTTCTTC
CDR3: CASSGRGLDNEQFF

J: TRBJ2-7
size: NA
length: 15
V: TRBV9
D: TRBD2
DNA: TGTGCCAGCAGCGTAGGCACTAGCGTTGACTACGAGCAGTACTTC
CDR3: CASSVGTSVDYEQYF